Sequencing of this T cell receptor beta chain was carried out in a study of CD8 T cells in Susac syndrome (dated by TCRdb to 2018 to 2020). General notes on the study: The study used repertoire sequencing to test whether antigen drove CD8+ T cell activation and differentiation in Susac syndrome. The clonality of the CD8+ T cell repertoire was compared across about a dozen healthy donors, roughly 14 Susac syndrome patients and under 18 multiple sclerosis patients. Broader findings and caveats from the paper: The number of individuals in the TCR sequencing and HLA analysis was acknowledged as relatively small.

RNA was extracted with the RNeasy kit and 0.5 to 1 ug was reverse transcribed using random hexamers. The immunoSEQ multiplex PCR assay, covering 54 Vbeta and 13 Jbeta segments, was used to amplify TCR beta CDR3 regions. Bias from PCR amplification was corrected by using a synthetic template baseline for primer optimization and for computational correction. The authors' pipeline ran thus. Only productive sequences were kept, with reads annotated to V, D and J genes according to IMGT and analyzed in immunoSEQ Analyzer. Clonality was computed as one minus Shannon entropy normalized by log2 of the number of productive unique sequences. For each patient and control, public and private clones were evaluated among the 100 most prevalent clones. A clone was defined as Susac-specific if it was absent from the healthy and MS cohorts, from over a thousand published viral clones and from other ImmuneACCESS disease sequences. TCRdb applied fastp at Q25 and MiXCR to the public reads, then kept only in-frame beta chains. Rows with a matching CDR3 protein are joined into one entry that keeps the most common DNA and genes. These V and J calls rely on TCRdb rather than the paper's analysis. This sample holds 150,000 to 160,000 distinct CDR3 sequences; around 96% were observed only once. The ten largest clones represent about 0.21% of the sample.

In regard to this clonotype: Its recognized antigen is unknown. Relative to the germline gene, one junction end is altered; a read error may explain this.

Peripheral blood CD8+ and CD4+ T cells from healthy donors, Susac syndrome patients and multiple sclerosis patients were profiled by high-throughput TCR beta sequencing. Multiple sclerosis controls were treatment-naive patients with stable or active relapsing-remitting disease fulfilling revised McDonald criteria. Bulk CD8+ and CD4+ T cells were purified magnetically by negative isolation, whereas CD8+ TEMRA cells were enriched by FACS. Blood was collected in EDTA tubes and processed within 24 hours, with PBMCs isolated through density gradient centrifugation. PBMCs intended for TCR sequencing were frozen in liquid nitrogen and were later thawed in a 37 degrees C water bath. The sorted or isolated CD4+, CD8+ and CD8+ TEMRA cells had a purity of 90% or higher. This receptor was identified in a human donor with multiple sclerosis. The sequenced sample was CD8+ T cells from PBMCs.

The CDR3 here reads CATSVTGRAEAFF. In nucleotide form, the sequence is TGCGCCACCAGTGTGACTGGTCGGGCTGAAGCTTTCTTT. The rearranged segments are TRBV24-1 and TRBJ1-1, with the D gene uncertain. The germline V gene supplies CDR1 KGHDR and CDR2 SFDVKD. Counted from cysteine to phenylalanine, this CDR3 has 13 amino acids. Only the CDR3 part of the read is kept: 39 bases, read in frame from the first base.